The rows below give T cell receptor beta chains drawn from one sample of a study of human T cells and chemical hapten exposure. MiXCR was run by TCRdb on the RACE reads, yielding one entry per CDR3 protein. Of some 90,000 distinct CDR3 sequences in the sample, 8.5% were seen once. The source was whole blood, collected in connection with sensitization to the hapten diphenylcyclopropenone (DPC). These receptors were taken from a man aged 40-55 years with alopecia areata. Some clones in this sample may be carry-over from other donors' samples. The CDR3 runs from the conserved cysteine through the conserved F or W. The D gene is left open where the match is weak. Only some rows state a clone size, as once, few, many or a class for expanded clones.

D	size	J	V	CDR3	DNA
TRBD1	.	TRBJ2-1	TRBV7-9	CASSLEQGIGTNEQFF	TGTGCCAGCAGCTTAGAACAGGGGATTGGGACGAATGAGCAGTTCTTC
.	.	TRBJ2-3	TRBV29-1	CSVESGTDTQYF	TGCAGCGTTGAATCCGGGACCGATACGCAGTATTTT
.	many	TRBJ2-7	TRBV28	CASPTRTDSYEQYF	TGTGCCAGCCCTACCAGGACGGACTCCTACGAGCAGTACTTC
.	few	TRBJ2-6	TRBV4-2	CASSRGSGANVLTF	TGTGCCAGCAGCCGGGGCTCTGGGGCCAACGTCCTGACTTTC
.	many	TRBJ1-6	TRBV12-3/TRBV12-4	CASSLRDNNSPLHF	TGTGCCAGCAGTTTGAGGGACAATAATTCACCCCTCCACTTT
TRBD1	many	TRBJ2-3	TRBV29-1	CSVEKGSGQGTDTQYF	TGCAGCGTTGAAAAGGGGTCGGGACAGGGCACAGATACGCAGTATTTT
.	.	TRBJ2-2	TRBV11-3	CASSSWTGSKASGNTGELFF	TGTGCCAGCAGCTCTTGGACAGGTTCTAAGGCTAGCGGGAACACCGGGGAGCTGTTTTTT
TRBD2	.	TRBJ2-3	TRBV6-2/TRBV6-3	CASSHSGTSGRAGTDTQYF	TGTGCCAGCAGTCACTCTGGGACTAGCGGGAGGGCTGGCACAGATACGCAGTATTTT
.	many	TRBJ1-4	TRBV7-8	CASSQGNTLWGEKLFF	TGTGCCAGCAGCCAAGGAAATACTTTATGGGGGGAAAAACTGTTTTTT
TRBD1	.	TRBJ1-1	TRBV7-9	CASSFIDRANTEAFF	TGTGCCAGCAGCTTCATAGACAGGGCGAACACTGAAGCTTTCTTT
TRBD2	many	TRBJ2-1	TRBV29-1	CSVEALAGDHGEQFF	TGCAGCGTTGAAGCTTTAGCGGGAGATCATGGTGAGCAGTTCTTC
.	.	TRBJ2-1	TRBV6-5	CASSLSKEVWSVYNEQFF	TGTGCCAGCAGCCTTTCAAAGGAGGTCTGGAGTGTCTACAATGAGCAGTTCTTC
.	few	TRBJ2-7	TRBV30	CAWTDGSYEQYF	TGTGCCTGGACCGACGGATCCTACGAGCAGTACTTC
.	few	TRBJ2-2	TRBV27	CASSSVNTGELFF	TGTGCCAGCAGTTCGGTGAACACCGGGGAGCTGTTTTTT
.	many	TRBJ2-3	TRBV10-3	CAISGGSTDTQYF	TGTGCCATCAGTGGCGGAAGCACAGATACGCAGTATTTT
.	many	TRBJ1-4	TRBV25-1	CASSWGPGEEKLFF	TGTGCCAGCAGCTGGGGGCCAGGGGAAGAAAAACTGTTTTTT
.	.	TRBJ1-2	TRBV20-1	CSASPRQEKSNYGYTF	TGCAGTGCTAGCCCCAGACAGGAGAAATCTAACTATGGCTACACCTTC
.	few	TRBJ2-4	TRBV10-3	CAISDVWGRDSKAPKNIQYF	TGTGCCATCAGTGATGTTTGGGGGAGAGACAGCAAAGCACCCAAAAACATTCAGTACTTC
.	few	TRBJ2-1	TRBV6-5	CASTQGLNNEQFF	TGTGCCAGCACCCAGGGGTTGAACAATGAGCAGTTCTTC
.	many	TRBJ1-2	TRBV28	CASSPYYYGYTF	TGTGCCAGCAGCCCATATTATTATGGCTACACCTTC
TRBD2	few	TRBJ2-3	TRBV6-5	CASSYTRASGSTDTQYF	TGTGCCAGCAGTTACACTAGGGCTAGCGGTAGCACAGATACGCAGTATTTT
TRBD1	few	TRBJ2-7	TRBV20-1	CSAGQGARQYF	TGCAGTGCGGGACAGGGGGCGCGACAGTACTTC
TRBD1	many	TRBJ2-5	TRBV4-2	CASSQDLTGLTQYF	TGTGCCAGCAGCCAAGACCTGACAGGGCTGACCCAGTACTTC
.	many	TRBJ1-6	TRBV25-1	CASRGDNSPLHF	TGTGCCAGCCGGGGCGATAATTCACCCCTCCACTTT
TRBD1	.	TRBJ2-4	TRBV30	CAWSVLGGTGGNIQYF	TGTGCCTGGAGTGTACTGGGGGGGACAGGGGGAAACATTCAGTACTTC
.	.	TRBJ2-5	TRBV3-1	CASSPPGVETQYF	TGTGCCAGCAGCCCCCCGGGGGTCGAGACCCAGTACTTC
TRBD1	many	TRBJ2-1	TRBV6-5	CASSYSGQGRDNEQFF	TGTGCCAGCAGTTACTCGGGACAGGGAAGGGACAATGAGCAGTTCTTC
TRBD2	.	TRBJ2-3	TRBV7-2	CASSPGTSGRANTQYF	TGTGCCAGCAGCCCCGGGACTAGCGGGAGGGCTAATACGCAGTATTTT
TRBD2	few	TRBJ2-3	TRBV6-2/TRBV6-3	CASSYRGTSGSSSTDTQYF	TGTGCCAGCAGTTACCGAGGGACTAGCGGGAGTAGCAGCACAGATACGCAGTATTTT
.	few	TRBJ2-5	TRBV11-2	CASSPNRALETQYF	TGTGCCAGCAGCCCAAACAGGGCCTTAGAGACCCAGTACTTC
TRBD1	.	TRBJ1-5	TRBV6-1	CASHQTGGSNQPQHF	TGTGCCAGTCACCAGACAGGGGGCAGCAATCAGCCCCAGCATTTT
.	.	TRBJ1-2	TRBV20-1	CSAPTELYGYTF	TGCAGTGCACCCACAGAGCTCTATGGCTACACCTTC
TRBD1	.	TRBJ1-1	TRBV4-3	CASSQEATGGLNTEAFF	TGCGCCAGCAGCCAAGAAGCGACAGGGGGTCTGAACACTGAAGCTTTCTTT
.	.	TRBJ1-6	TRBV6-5	CASSAGSRGNSPLHF	TGTGCCAGCAGCGCCGGGTCGCGGGGTAATTCACCCCTCCACTTT
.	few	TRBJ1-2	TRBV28	CASSPPVSHYGYTF	TGTGCCAGCAGTCCCCCAGTTTCTCACTATGGCTACACCTTC
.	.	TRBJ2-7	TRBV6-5	CASGTGKYEQYF	TGTGCCAGCGGCACAGGGAAGTACGAGCAGTACTTC
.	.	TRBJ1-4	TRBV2	CASSEAGEKLFF	TGTGCCAGCAGTGAAGCGGGGGAAAAACTGTTTTTT
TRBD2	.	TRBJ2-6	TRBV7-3	CASSLTAGGGAGANVLTF	TGTGCCAGCAGCTTAACGGCGGGAGGAGGCGCTGGGGCCAACGTCCTGACTTTC
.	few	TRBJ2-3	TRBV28	CASSSLSLVDTQYF	TGTGCCAGCAGTTCCCTGTCGCTAGTTGATACGCAGTATTTT
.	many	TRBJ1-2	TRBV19	CASNSNAGNYGYTF	TGTGCCAGTAACTCGAACGCAGGGAACTATGGCTACACCTTC
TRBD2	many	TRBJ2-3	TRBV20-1	CSARAQAGAKYF	TGCAGTGCTAGAGCTCAAGCGGGGGCCAAGTATTTT
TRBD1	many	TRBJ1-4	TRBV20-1	CSAPRQGGGVATNEKLFF	TGCAGTGCCCCCCGACAGGGAGGAGGGGTAGCAACTAATGAAAAACTGTTTTTT
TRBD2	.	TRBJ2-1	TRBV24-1	CATAGRGGGEQFF	TGTGCCACTGCAGGTAGGGGCGGGGGTGAGCAGTTCTTC
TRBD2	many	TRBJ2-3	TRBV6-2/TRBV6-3	CASRRAGGFTDTQYF	TGTGCCAGCAGACGAGCGGGAGGATTTACAGATACGCAGTATTTT
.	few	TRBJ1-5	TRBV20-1	CSARVQAQGNQPQHF	TGCAGTGCTAGAGTCCAGGCGCAAGGCAATCAGCCCCAGCATTTT
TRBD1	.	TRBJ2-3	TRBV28	CASSLNYEGARTDTQYF	TGTGCCAGCAGTTTAAATTACGAGGGGGCTCGGACAGATACGCAGTATTTT
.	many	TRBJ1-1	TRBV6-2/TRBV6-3	CASSYLGAEAFF	TGTGCCAGCAGTTACTTGGGGGCTGAAGCTTTCTTT
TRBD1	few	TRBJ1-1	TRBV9	CASSPRGDNEAFF	TGTGCCAGCAGCCCCAGGGGGGACAATGAAGCTTTCTTT
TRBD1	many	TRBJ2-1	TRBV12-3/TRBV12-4	CASSYRQGGSNEQFF	TGTGCCAGCAGTTACCGACAGGGGGGCTCCAATGAGCAGTTCTTC
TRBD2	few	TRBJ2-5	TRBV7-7	CASSSGTKETQYF	TGTGCTAGCAGCTCCGGGACTAAAGAGACCCAGTACTTC
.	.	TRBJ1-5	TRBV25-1	CASSDFDGQPQHF	TGTGCCAGCAGTGACTTTGATGGTCAGCCCCAGCATTTT
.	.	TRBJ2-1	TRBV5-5	CASSLHPGNEQFF	TGTGCCAGCAGCTTGCATCCGGGCAATGAGCAGTTCTTC
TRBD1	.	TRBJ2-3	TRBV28	CASSFGGTGGWSTDTQYF	TGTGCCAGCAGTTTTGGTGGGACAGGGGGCTGGAGTACAGATACGCAGTATTTT
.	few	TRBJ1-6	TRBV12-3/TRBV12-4	CASSLKQISPLHF	TGTGCCAGCAGTTTAAAACAGATTTCACCCCTCCACTTT
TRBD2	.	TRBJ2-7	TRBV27	CASSFQRGLYEQYF	TGTGCCAGCAGTTTTCAGCGGGGGCTCTACGAGCAGTACTTC